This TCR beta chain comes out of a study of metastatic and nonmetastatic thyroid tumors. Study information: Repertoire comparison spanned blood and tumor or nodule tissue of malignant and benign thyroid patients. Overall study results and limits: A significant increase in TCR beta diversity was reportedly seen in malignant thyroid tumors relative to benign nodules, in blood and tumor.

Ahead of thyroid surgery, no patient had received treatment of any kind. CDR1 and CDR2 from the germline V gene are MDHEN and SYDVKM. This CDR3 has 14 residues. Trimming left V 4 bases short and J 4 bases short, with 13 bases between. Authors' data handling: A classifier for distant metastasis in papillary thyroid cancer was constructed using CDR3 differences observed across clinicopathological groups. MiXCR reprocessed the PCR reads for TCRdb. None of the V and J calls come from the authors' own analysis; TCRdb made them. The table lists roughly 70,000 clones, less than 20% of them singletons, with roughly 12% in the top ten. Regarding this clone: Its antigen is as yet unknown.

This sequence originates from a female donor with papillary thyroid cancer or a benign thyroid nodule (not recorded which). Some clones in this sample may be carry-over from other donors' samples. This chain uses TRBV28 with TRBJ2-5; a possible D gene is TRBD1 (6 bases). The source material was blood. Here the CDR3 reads CASSSGDGGETQYF. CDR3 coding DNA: TGTGCCAGCAGTTCAGGGGACGGTGGAGAGACCCAGTACTTC.